Sequencing of this T cell receptor beta chain was carried out in a study of shared T cell receptors in the human thymus. V was pared by 3 bases and J by 1 base, with 16 bases between. CDR3 length: 16 amino acids. CDR1 MGHRA and CDR2 YSYEKL come from the germline V gene. Clones were read by immunoSEQ multiplex PCR, and TCRdb kept only the in-frame ones, dropping some. The sample lists about 400,000 clones, 85% to 95% occurring once. This receptor was taken from a human donor. Specimen: thymocytes. The chain uses TRBV4-1 and TRBJ2-7; D remains ambiguous. The chain's CDR3 is CASSQSVAVGSYEQYF. The CDR3 region has the DNA TGCGCCAGCAGCCAGTCGGTGGCCGTAGGGTCCTACGAGCAGTACTTC.